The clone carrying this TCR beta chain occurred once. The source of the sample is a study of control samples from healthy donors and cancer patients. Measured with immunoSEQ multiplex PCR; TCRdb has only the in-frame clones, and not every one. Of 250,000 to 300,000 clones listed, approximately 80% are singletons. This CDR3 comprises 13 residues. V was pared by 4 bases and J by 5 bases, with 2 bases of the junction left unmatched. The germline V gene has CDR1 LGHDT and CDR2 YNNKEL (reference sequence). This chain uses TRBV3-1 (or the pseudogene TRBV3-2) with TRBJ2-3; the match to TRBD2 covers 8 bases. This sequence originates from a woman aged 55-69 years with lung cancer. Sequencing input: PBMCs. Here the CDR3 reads CASSPAGEDTQYF. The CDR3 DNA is TGTGCCAGCAGCCCAGCGGGGGAAGATACGCAGTATTTT.